The 12 T cell receptor beta chains below all came from one sample that was sequenced in a study of vaccination effects on CD4 cells after COVID-19. Before sequencing, viral peptide pools were used by the ViraFEST assay to expand antigen-specific CD4+ T cells. CD4+ T cell isolation took place after approximately 11 days of culture. It was two doses of either the BNT162b2 or mRNA-1273 vaccine that participants received. The antigens of these receptors remain unknown. Sequenced by immunoSEQ multiplex PCR; TCRdb stores in-frame clones only, minus some. The sample has roughly 43,000 clones; over 60% are singletons. Sample: CD4+ T cells from PBMCs cultured with HCoV-OC43 spike peptides, taken after COVID-19 vaccination. Indicated subset: HCoV-OC43 spike overlapping peptide pool stimulation. The receptors derive from a human donor who received a COVID-19 vaccine.

V and J are TRBV5-4 and TRBJ2-1; D is ambiguous. The CDR3 is made up of 15 amino acids. Germline values: CDR1 SGHNT, CDR2 YYREEE (reference sequence). Trimming left V 0 bases short and J 0 bases short, with 7 bases between. The CDR3: CASSLELSSYNEQFF. The CDR3 DNA sequence: TGTGCCAGCAGCTTGGAACTTAGCTCCTACAATGAGCAGTTCTTC. Complete variable domain (other parts from reference TRBV5-4 and TRBJ2-1): ETGVTQSPTHLIKTRGQQVTLRCSSQSGHNTVSWYQQALGQGPQFIFQYYREEENGRGNFPPRFSGLQFPNYSSELNVNALELDDSALYLCASSLELSSYNEQFFGPGTRLTVL.

The V and J genes are TRBV6-6 and TRBJ2-1, with D hard to call. Trimming removed 0 bases from V and 4 bases from J, with 7 bases in between. This CDR3 spans 14 amino acids. CDR1 and CDR2 from the germline V gene are MNHNY and SVGAGI (reference sequence). Written as DNA, the CDR3 is TGTGCCAGCAGTTACTCCCGCGTATACAATGAGCAGTTCTTC. It yields the protein CASSYSRVYNEQFF.

This chain joins TRBV18 and TRBJ2-2; 9 nucleotides agree with TRBD1. Germline trimming cut 3 bases from V and 4 bases from J; bases unmatched to any gene: 6. CDR1 and CDR2 (germline): KGHSH, LQKENI. CDR3 length: 16 residues. The chain's CDR3 is CASSPQRQGGTGELFF. CDR3 bases: TGTGCCAGCTCACCGCAGCGACAGGGGGGCACCGGGGAGCTGTTTTTT.

This sequence joins TRBV6-4 and TRBJ2-1; tentative D call: TRBD2 (5 bases). The CDR3 extends over 14 amino acids. V dropped 3 bases and J dropped 4 bases, with 10 bases sitting between them. CDR1 and CDR2 from the germline V gene are MRHNA and SNTAGT. Here the CDR3 reads CASSESSPYNEQFF. The DNA of the CDR3 is TGTGCCAGCAGTGAATCTAGCCCGTACAATGAGCAGTTCTTC.

Within the sample, this clone is medium-sized. The chain recombines TRBV5-1 with TRBJ2-5, with a weak D call TRBD2 (7 bases). The CDR3 is 15 amino acids. Germline CDR1 SGHRS, CDR2 YFSETQ. V lost 3 bases, J lost 4 bases, and 16 bases lay in between. The CDR3 nucleotides read TGCGCCAGCAGCTCTGGGGGGGGCGGTGTAGAGACCCAGTACTTC. Translated, it gives CASSSGGGGVETQYF.

V gene TRBV6-5 combines with J gene TRBJ1-2; the D gene is possibly TRBD1 (6 bases). CDR3 length equals 14 residues. In germline, CDR1 is MNHEY, CDR2 SVGAGI. Between the trimmed V and J ends, which lost 2 bases and 3 bases, there was a span of 10 bases. The CDR3 sequence is CASSYGGGDYGYTF. The CDR3 bases are TGTGCCAGCAGTTACGGCGGGGGCGACTATGGCTACACCTTC.

The genes are TRBV2 and TRBJ1-6, with a possible D match to TRBD1 (5 bases). CDR3 length: 17 residues. V lost 2 bases to trimming and J lost 8 bases, with 19 bases between them. Germline values: CDR1 SNHLY, CDR2 FYNNEI. DNA for the CDR3: TGTGCCAGCAGTGAAAAGTCAGGGTTTCTGATTTATTCACCCCTCCACTTT. It specifies CASSEKSGFLIYSPLHF.

The V and J genes are TRBV25-1 and TRBJ2-7, with D maybe TRBD2 (6 bases). Trimming removed 4 bases at V and 2 bases at J, with 15 bases between. The V gene's germline CDR1 is MGHDK and CDR2 SYGVNS. There are 15 residues in the CDR3. The CDR3 DNA follows: TGTGCCAGCAGTGGGCTAGCGATTCATACCTACGAGCAGTACTTC. Encoded protein: CASSGLAIHTYEQYF.

This clone has a handful of counts. The chain has TRBV5-4 and TRBJ2-2; D might be TRBD1 (6 bases). The CDR3 length is 15 residues. Germline CDR1 and CDR2: SGHNT and YYREEE (reference sequence). V was cut by 0 bases and J by 1 base, with 7 bases left in between. The CDR3 coding sequence is TGTGCCAGCAGCTTGGGCAGGGGGAACACCGGGGAGCTGTTTTTT. Translating it yields CASSLGRGNTGELFF.

This chain links TRBV27 with TRBJ1-1, with 8 positions matching TRBD1. This CDR3 has 15 residues. The J segment lost 7 bases and the V segment lost 3 bases, leaving 10 bases of the junction unmatched. Germline CDR1 and CDR2: MNHEY and SMNVEV (reference sequence). Written as DNA, the CDR3 is TGTGCCAGCAGTTTGTCAGGGGGCGGGCGTATTGAAGCTTTCTTT. Translating it yields CASSLSGGGRIEAFF.

In its sample, this clone was seen many times. The genes are TRBV6-5 and TRBJ2-7; D not resolved. V lost 6 bases to trimming and J lost 4 bases, with 7 bases between them. The CDR3 extends over 11 amino acids. The germline gives CDR1 MNHEY, CDR2 SVGAGI. CDR3 in amino acids: CASSRLYEQYF. As DNA, the CDR3 is TGTGCCAGCAGCCGATTATACGAGCAGTACTTC.

V gene TRBV25-1 combines with J gene TRBJ2-7; TRBD1 or TRBD2 may be the D gene (6 bases each). Germline CDR1 is MGHDK and CDR2 is SYGVNS. The CDR3 is 17 amino acids. V shed 2 bases and J shed 5 bases, with 22 bases lying between them. The CDR3 sequence: CASSEGGGAGSLDEQYF. The CDR3 DNA reads TGTGCCAGCAGTGAAGGAGGGGGAGCAGGGTCGTTGGACGAGCAGTACTTC.